A selection of T cell receptor beta chains follows, all from one sample in a study of blood T cell repertoires in COVID-19. The table came from immunoSEQ multiplex PCR; TCRdb's copy has only in-frame clones and leaves some out. The sample carries about 92,000 clones, 87% recorded once. Sequences were obtained from peripheral blood. The receptors here all came from an older woman with COVID-19, enrolled during active disease. CDR3s include the opening cysteine and the closing phenylalanine or tryptophan.

V,CDR3
TRBV9,CASSVGGDVYEQYF
TRBV9,CASSLSAASRTDTQYF
TRBV2,CASSGDRGQTYGYTF
TRBV2,CASSQGHVLERVPQHF
TRBV7-9,CASSLSANSGANVLTF
TRBV4-1,CASSQVPTLNTEAFF
TRBV4-3,CASSTGTGVYSTIYF
TRBV5-4,CASSLGRSSYNEQFF
TRBV7-7,CASSSSGQGGNTEAFF
TRBV12-3/TRBV12-4,CASSLRQSYYTF
TRBV15,CATSSRTAPGEKLFF
TRBV19,CASSMSQSSYEQYF
TRBV10-3,CAISEPGETQYF
TRBV24-1,CATSEGVTGELFF
TRBV3-1/TRBV3-2,CASSQDPSSNEQFF
TRBV7-2,CASRRAGLDNEQFF
TRBV25-1,CASSISTGYQSNEKLFF
TRBV2,CASRGHSQDTIYF
TRBV7-9,CASSLGALEGAFSNEKLFF
TRBV27,CASSLLAGTPIYEQYF
TRBV6-2/TRBV6-3,CASSHPGQSMEQYF
TRBV21-1,CASSAIPNSRPGQGSNYGYTF
TRBV7-6,CASSVAADSYSGNTIYF
TRBV11-3,CASSQMTGTLNTGELFF
TRBV10-3,CAISGQGYTEAFF
TRBV4-2,CASSRDRGADTQYF
TRBV18,CASSPTQGVGNTEAFF
TRBV24-1,CATSDTGTRAPQHF
TRBV2,CASSSGSGETQYF
TRBV5-6,CASSLSLSPYEQYF
TRBV7-2,CASSSLPSSGYTF
TRBV6-5,CASSSDRGPFQPQHF
TRBV5-1,CASSFTVSNQPQHF
TRBV7-2,CASSLTVRNSPLHF
TRBV11-2,CASSLERGRVREKLFF
TRBV27,CASSFSRVTEKLFF
TRBV11-2,CASSSPMRRGPSGANVLTF
TRBV5-6,CASSQYFTEAFF
TRBV5-1,CASSPQGSGTEAFF
TRBV30,CAWSVRTGKGGQNSPLHF
TRBV27,CASSSLADVYEQYF
TRBV3-1/TRBV3-2,CASSQEWRIRYF
TRBV7-6,CASSPGAARTGELFF
TRBV9,CASSVTDSSGANVLTF
TRBV5-4,CASSRQGGGTDTQYF
TRBV30,CAWSVLGLVNEKLFF
TRBV6-5,CASSRGRDTQYF
TRBV7-9,CASSQPQGSQETQYF
TRBV4-2,CASSQARGEGGYTF
TRBV7-6,CASSPGNSPLHF
TRBV6-5,CASSYSGAQGYGYTF
TRBV24-1,CATSPPGQGFANTGELFF
TRBV7-9,CASSLERDGTGNQPQHF
TRBV5-1,CASSAGQGETQYF
TRBV28,CASRTGFQGAEPQYF
TRBV7-2,CASSLDSRGPYNEQFF
TRBV7-2,CASSFKGADTQYF